The 8 T cell receptor beta chains listed next were all sequenced from one sample in a study of beta chain features in type 1 diabetes. Whole-study findings and limits: TCRB CDR3 length was moderately but significantly reduced in all four CD4+ subsets of Type 1 diabetes patients.

cDNA synthesis used the whole RNA isolate, giving expressed TCRB sequences. TCRdb's copy holds only in-frame clones and misses some; the assay was immunoSEQ multiplex PCR. Among approximately 150,000 clones, less than 15% were seen once, and the ten largest hold roughly 1.4%. Their antigen targets remain unknown. The sample was central memory CD4+ T cells from blood. These receptors all come from a young man with type 1 diabetes.

This clone was detected a few times. The chain joins TRBV5-4 to TRBJ1-6; D gene ambiguous. CDR3 length equals 14 residues. V was cut by 0 bases and J by 6 bases, with 7 bases left in between. The V gene's germline CDR1 is SGHNT and CDR2 YYREEE (reference sequence). The CDR3 DNA reads TGTGCCAGCAGCTTGGACCAGAGTAATTCACCCCTCCACTTT. Translation gives CASSLDQSNSPLHF.

This clone came up a few times. The chain has TRBV10-2 and TRBJ1-1; possibly TRBD1 for D (5 bases). Trimming left V 2 bases short and J 2 bases short, with 12 bases between. The CDR3 is 15 residues long. Germline CDR1 reads WSHSY; CDR2 reads SAAADI. The CDR3 DNA sequence: TGCGCCAGCAGTGAGCCGGAAGGGGTTAACACTGAAGCTTTCTTT. Its translation: CASSEPEGVNTEAFF.

J is TRBJ1-4 and V is TRBV6-1; D call uncertain. The CDR3 has 13 residues. V lost 6 bases and J 8 bases, leaving 13 bases between the germline ends. The germline V gene has CDR1 MNHNS and CDR2 SASEGT. This CDR3 reads CASRDGGGEKLFF. CDR3 DNA: TGTGCCAGCAGGGACGGCGGTGGGGAAAAACTGTTTTTT.

The chain has TRBV6-6 and TRBJ1-1; TRBD1 is a possible D gene (5 bases). CDR1 MNHNY and CDR2 SVGAGI come from the germline V gene (reference sequence). V lost 2 bases and J 3 bases, leaving 10 bases between the germline ends. The CDR3 loop spans 14 amino acids. The chain's CDR3 is CASSYGGGDTEAFF. CDR3 DNA sequence: TGTGCCAGCAGTTACGGGGGAGGAGACACTGAAGCTTTCTTT.

This clone was seen a handful of times. The chain couples TRBV7-2 to TRBJ2-1, with 12 bases matching TRBD2. J was trimmed by 9 bases and V by 5 bases; bases with no gene match: 11. The CDR3 sequence is 16 residues long. Germline V gives CDR1 SGHTA, CDR2 FQGNSA. This CDR3 reads CASSPSRLAGEGEQFF. In nucleotides, the CDR3 is TGTGCCAGCAGCCCCTCCAGACTAGCGGGGGAGGGTGAGCAGTTCTTC. Filled out from reference TRBV7-2 and TRBJ2-1, the complete variable domain reads GAGVSQSPSNKVTEKGKDVELRCDPISGHTALYWYRQSLGQGLEFLIYFQGNSAPDKSGLPSDRFSAERTGGSVSTLTIQRTQQEDSAVYLCASSPSRLAGEGEQFFGPGTRLTVL.

This chain connects TRBV10-3 to TRBJ2-7; TRBD1 agrees at 9 bases. CDR3 length equals 13 residues. V lost 6 bases and J lost 6; bases outside the gene matches: 6. Germline lookup yields CDR1 ENHRY and CDR2 SYGVKD. The CDR3 DNA reads as TGTGCCATCAGCAGGACAGGGGTGGCCGAGCAGTACTTC. This translates into CAISRTGVAEQYF.

This clone was detected many times. The chain couples TRBV6-6 to TRBJ2-7; D might be TRBD2 (5 bases). Germline CDR1 reads MNHNY; CDR2 reads SVGAGI (reference sequence). V was trimmed by 6 bases and J by 4 bases, leaving 10 bases between them. There are 12 residues in the CDR3. This CDR3 is CASSLRGYEQYF. In DNA form, the CDR3 reads TGTGCCAGCAGCCTACGGGGATACGAGCAGTACTTC.

This clone was observed a few times. The J gene is TRBJ1-3, the V gene TRBV6-5, with D unresolved. V was clipped by 4 bases and J by 3 bases, with 13 bases between them. The CDR3 spans 15 residues. Germline V gene lookup returns CDR1 MNHEY and CDR2 SVGAGI. The CDR3 nucleotides are TGTGCCAGCAGTTCCTCGGGGAACGGTGGAAACACCATATATTTT. It codes for CASSSSGNGGNTIYF.